This T cell receptor beta chain was found in a study of T cell repertoires in cytomegalovirus infection. Using its own MiXCR run on the reads, TCRdb lists one record per CDR3 protein. The sample lists about 130,000 distinct CDR3 sequences; approximately 8.8% were seen once. Germline lookup yields CDR1 SEHNR and CDR2 FQNEAQ (reference sequence). The CDR3 sequence is 14 residues long. The ends were cut back, 5 bases at V and 5 bases at J, with 15 bases in the middle. In its sample, this clonotype was seen many times. The J gene is TRBJ2-5, the V gene TRBV7-9; D unresolved. The clonotype comes from a human donor in good health (CMV status not recorded). Some clones in this sample may be carry-over from other donors' samples. Input material: PBMCs. The chain's CDR3 is CASSDRRAWETQYF. DNA for the CDR3: TGTGCCAGCAGCGATCGGCGAGCTTGGGAGACCCAGTACTTC. The complete variable domain, with remaining parts taken from reference TRBV7-9 and TRBJ2-5, reads DTGVSQNPRHKITKRGQNVTFRCDPISEHNRLYWYRQTLGQGPEFLTYFQNEAQLEKSRLLSDRFSAERPKGSFSTLEIQRTEQGDSAMYLCASSDRRAWETQYFGPGTRLLVL.